These 19 T cell receptor beta chains came from one sample sequenced in a study of CD8 T cells in ankylosing spondylitis. Study conclusions and caveats: A motif in TCR beta, a set of 8 or 9 highly homologous variants, appeared characteristic of ankylosing spondylitis blood.

TCRdb used MiXCR to reprocess the 5' RACE reads, holding one entry per CDR3 protein. The table has 650,000 to 800,000 distinct CDR3 sequences, 15% to 20% seen once. The antigens these receptors bind are not known. Material for sequencing was blood, either unsorted or a sorted T cell fraction (not recorded which). All receptors come from a male donor with ankylosing spondylitis.

The sample holds a few counts of this clonotype. The rearrangement links TRBV9 to TRBJ2-3, with 10 bases matching TRBD1. This CDR3 comprises 15 residues. Trimming took 3 bases from V and 3 from J; bases not matched to a gene: 4. Germline lookup yields CDR1 SGDLS and CDR2 YYNGEE. The CDR3 region has the DNA TGTGCCAGCAGCGGATGGACAGGGGGAACAGATACGCAGTATTTT. It is translated as CASSGWTGGTDTQYF.

The V gene is TRBV9, the J gene TRBJ1-1; TRBD1 matches 12 bases. Germline loops: CDR1 SGDLS, CDR2 YYNGEE. This CDR3 is built from 15 residues. Unmatched junction bases numbered 10, after V lost 3 bases and J lost 10 bases. CDR3 nucleotide sequence: TGTGCCAGCAGCGGAACCGGGACAGGGGGCGAGGGAGCTTTCTTT. This codes for CASSGTGTGGEGAFF.

This clonotype was observed a few times. The rearrangement joins TRBV28 to TRBJ2-7; 10 bases map to TRBD2. Per the germline V gene, CDR1 is MDHEN and CDR2 is SYDVKM. With 6 bases clipped from V and 1 base from J, the junction kept 9 bases outside the gene matches. The CDR3 is made up of 16 amino acids. This chain's CDR3 is CASSFSLAGLSYEQYF. Written as DNA, the CDR3 is TGTGCCAGCAGCTTCTCACTAGCGGGACTATCCTACGAGCAGTACTTC.

The table lists this clonotype with many counts. The chain couples TRBV12-3 or TRBV12-4 to TRBJ1-4; D is possibly TRBD1 (5 bases). The V and J ends lost 6 bases and 0 bases respectively, with 17 bases between them. CDR3 length: 17 amino acids. CDR3 coding DNA: TGTGCCAGCAGCTTTAGGTGGCGGGGGGCAACTAATGAAAAACTGTTTTTT. It codes for CASSFRWRGATNEKLFF.

This clonotype showed up just once. This chain connects TRBV11-3 to TRBJ2-1; 9 bases fit TRBD1. Losses at the gene ends were 1 base for V and 12 bases for J; bases not matched to a gene: 4. Germline loops: CDR1 SGHNT, CDR2 YENEEA. The CDR3 covers 13 residues. In nucleotides, the CDR3 is TGTGCCAGCAGCTTAGTGGGGACAGGGAGGCAGTTCTTC. Translation gives CASSLVGTGRQFF. Drawing the rest from reference TRBV11-3 and TRBJ2-1, the complete variable domain is EAGVVQSPRYKIIEKKQPVAFWCNPISGHNTLYWYLQNLGQGPELLIRYENEEAVDDSQLPKDRFSAERLKGVDSTLKIQPAELGDSAVYLCASSLVGTGRQFFGPGTRLTVL.

The V and J genes are TRBV2 and TRBJ1-2, with 7 bases fitting TRBD1. Trimming at V came to 10 bases and at J to 4 bases, leaving 12 bases not matched to a gene. The CDR3 totals 14 residues. In germline, CDR1 is SNHLY, CDR2 FYNNEI. CDR3 residues: CAISRGTDSYGYTF. In DNA form, the CDR3 reads TGTGCCATCTCGAGGGGGACAGACTCCTATGGCTACACCTTC.

CDR3 in amino acids: CASSTGQITDTQYF. For the CDR3, the DNA is TGTGCCAGCAGTACGGGACAGATCACAGATACGCAGTATTTT. The chain recombines TRBV7-3 with TRBJ2-3; the match to TRBD1 covers 7 bases. This CDR3 region has 14 residues. The J segment lost 2 bases and the V segment lost 6 bases, leaving 5 bases of the junction unmatched. Germline CDR1 is SGHTA and CDR2 is FQGTGA. The complete variable domain, with remaining parts taken from reference TRBV7-3 and TRBJ2-3, reads GAGVSQTPSNKVTEKGKYVELRCDPISGHTALYWYRQSLGQGPEFLIYFQGTGAADDSGLPNDRFFAVRPEGSVSTLKIQRTERGDSAVYLCASSTGQITDTQYFGPGTRLTVL.

This sequence joins TRBV7-9 and TRBJ2-3; D gene uncertain. Germline V gene sequence: CDR1 SEHNR, CDR2 FQNEAQ (reference sequence). The CDR3 contains 16 residues. V was shortened by 0 bases and J by 7 bases, with 17 bases between the two germline ends. CDR3 nucleotides: TGTGCCAGCAGCTTAGCGGTTGTGGCAACAGAAAATACGCAGTATTTT. It translates to CASSLAVVATENTQYF.

In this sample, this clonotype turned up many times. The rearrangement joins TRBV6-5 to TRBJ2-7, with D maybe TRBD1 (6 bases). The CDR3 covers 15 residues. Germline-derived CDR1 and CDR2 are MNHEY and SVGAGI. Trimming removed 2 bases from V and 3 bases from J, with 14 bases in between. CDR3 loop: CASSYTRQAGYEQYF. The CDR3 region has the DNA TGTGCCAGCAGTTACACGAGACAGGCTGGCTACGAGCAGTACTTC.

This clonotype was picked up many times. DNA of the CDR3: TGCAGCGCCACGGACAGAAACACTGAAGCTTTCTTT. It yields the protein CSATDRNTEAFF. The chain recombines TRBV20-1 with TRBJ1-1, with D perhaps TRBD1 (6 bases). This CDR3 has 12 amino acids. Germline V lookup: CDR1 DFQATT, CDR2 SNEGSKA (reference sequence).

This chain uses TRBV20-1 with TRBJ2-1, with D maybe TRBD2 (6 bases). The CDR3 has 14 amino acids. Germline V gene data show CDR1 as DFQATT and CDR2 as SNEGSKA (reference sequence). The ends were cut back, 6 bases at V and 2 bases at J, with 14 bases in the middle. The CDR3: CSAFASVPYNEQFF. CDR3 nucleotide sequence: TGCAGTGCCTTTGCTAGCGTCCCCTACAATGAGCAGTTCTTC.

The chain uses TRBV7-9 and TRBJ1-2; D unresolved. Looked up from germline, CDR1 is SEHNR and CDR2 is FQNEAQ (reference sequence). Trimming removed 5 bases at V and 4 bases at J, with 11 bases between. The CDR3 length is 13 residues. The CDR3 region has the DNA TGTGCCAGCAGCCGCGGGTCCACCTATGGCTACACCTTC. Its protein is CASSRGSTYGYTF. Full variable domain (remainder filled in from reference TRBV7-9 and TRBJ1-2): DTGVSQNPRHKITKRGQNVTFRCDPISEHNRLYWYRQTLGQGPEFLTYFQNEAQLEKSRLLSDRFSAERPKGSFSTLEIQRTEQGDSAMYLCASSRGSTYGYTFGSGTRLTVV.

This clonotype was found a few times. The V and J genes are TRBV6-2 or TRBV6-3 and TRBJ2-6; no clear D gene. The germline V gene has CDR1 MNHEY and CDR2 SVGEGT. The CDR3 length is 14 residues. V lost 3 bases, J lost 0 bases, and 3 bases lay in between. The CDR3 coding sequence is TGTGCCAGCAGTTATGGCTCTGGGGCCAACGTCCTGACTTTC. Translated, it gives CASSYGSGANVLTF.

In its sample, this clonotype was seen a few times. The chain joins TRBV12-3 or TRBV12-4 to TRBJ2-7; no clear D gene. V was pared by 5 bases and J by 0 bases, with 11 bases between. This CDR3 has 14 residues. As DNA, the CDR3 is TGTGCCAGCAGTGATAATTACCGCTCCTACGAGCAGTACTTC. Translating gives CASSDNYRSYEQYF.

Only a few counts were recorded for this clonotype. V and J are TRBV12-3 or TRBV12-4 and TRBJ2-1, with 11 bases lining up with TRBD2. The CDR3 is 15 residues long. The V gene end was trimmed by 3 bases and the J gene end by 6 bases; junction bases not matched to a gene: 4. The CDR3 DNA is TGTGCCAGCAGTTTCCGGCTAGCGGGGGGCAATGAGCAGTTCTTC. As protein: CASSFRLAGGNEQFF.

Only a few counts were recorded for this clonotype. The V call is TRBV24-1, the J call TRBJ2-1; tentative D call: TRBD2 (6 bases). The CDR3 sequence is 14 residues long. Germline loops: CDR1 KGHDR, CDR2 SFDVKD. Deletions cut 4 bases from V and 6 bases from J, with 12 bases between. CDR3 nucleotide sequence: TGTGCCACCAGTGAGGCCGGGACTCTCAATGAGCAGTTCTTC. Translated: CATSEAGTLNEQFF.

This clonotype was detected only a few times. The J gene is TRBJ2-2, the V gene TRBV27, with unresolved D. Germline V gene data show CDR1 as MNHEY and CDR2 as SMNVEV (reference sequence). With 5 bases removed from V and 5 bases from J, the gap between germline ends came to 18 bases. The CDR3 runs 16 residues. The CDR3, as DNA: TGTGCCAGCAGTCGGGCGAGATCTGCATTTACCGGGGAGCTGTTTTTT. It yields the protein CASSRARSAFTGELFF.

This clonotype has a handful of counts. The chain joins TRBV4-2 to TRBJ1-2; 8 nucleotides agree with TRBD1. The germline gives CDR1 LGHNA, CDR2 YNFKEQ. This CDR3 is built from 17 residues. After removal of 0 bases from V and 2 bases from J, the junction contained 8 bases not matched to a gene. The CDR3 region has the DNA TGTGCCAGCAGCCAAGAATCAAGGGACAGGTGGAACTATGGCTACACCTTC. Protein product: CASSQESRDRWNYGYTF.

In this sample, this clonotype turned up a few times. The rearrangement uses TRBV5-1 and TRBJ2-1; D is possibly TRBD1 (6 bases). V lost 0 bases, J lost 0 bases, and 16 bases lay in between. The germline V gene has CDR1 SGHRS and CDR2 YFSETQ. The CDR3 has 18 residues. CDR3 region: CASSLGSGTLYSYNEQFF. The CDR3 DNA follows: TGCGCCAGCAGCTTGGGGTCCGGGACACTCTACTCCTACAATGAGCAGTTCTTC.